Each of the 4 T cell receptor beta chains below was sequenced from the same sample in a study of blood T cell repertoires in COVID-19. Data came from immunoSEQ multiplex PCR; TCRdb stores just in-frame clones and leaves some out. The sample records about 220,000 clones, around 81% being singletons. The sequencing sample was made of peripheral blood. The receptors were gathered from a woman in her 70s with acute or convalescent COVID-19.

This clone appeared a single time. For the CDR3, the DNA is TGTGCCAGCAGCCAACTCTTTGCGGAAACCTACGAGCAGTACTTC. This encodes CASSQLFAETYEQYF. V gene TRBV3-1 (or the pseudogene TRBV3-2) combines with J gene TRBJ2-7; D remains ambiguous. The CDR3 is 15 amino acids. The germline V gene encodes CDR1 LGHDT and CDR2 YNNKEL (reference sequence). Trimming left V 2 bases short and J 2 bases short, with 13 bases between.

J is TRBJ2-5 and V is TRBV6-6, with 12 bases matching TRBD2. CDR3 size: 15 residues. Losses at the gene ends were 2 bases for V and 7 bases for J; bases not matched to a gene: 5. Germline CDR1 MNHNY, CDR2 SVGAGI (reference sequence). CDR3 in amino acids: CASSYGTSGQGTQYF. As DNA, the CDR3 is TGTGCCAGCAGTTACGGGACTAGCGGGCAGGGGACCCAGTACTTC.

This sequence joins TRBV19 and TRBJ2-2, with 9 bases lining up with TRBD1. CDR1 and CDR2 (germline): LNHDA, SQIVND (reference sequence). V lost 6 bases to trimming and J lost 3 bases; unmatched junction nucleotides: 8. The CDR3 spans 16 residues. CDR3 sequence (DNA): TGTGCCAGTAGCCCCCCTGGGGACAGGGACACCGGGGAGCTGTTTTTT. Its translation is CASSPPGDRDTGELFF.

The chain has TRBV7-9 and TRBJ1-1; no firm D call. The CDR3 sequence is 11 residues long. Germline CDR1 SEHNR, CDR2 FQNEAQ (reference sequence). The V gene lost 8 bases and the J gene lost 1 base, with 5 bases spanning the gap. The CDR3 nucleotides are TGTGCCAGCGCCGGGAACACTGAAGCTTTCTTT. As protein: CASAGNTEAFF.